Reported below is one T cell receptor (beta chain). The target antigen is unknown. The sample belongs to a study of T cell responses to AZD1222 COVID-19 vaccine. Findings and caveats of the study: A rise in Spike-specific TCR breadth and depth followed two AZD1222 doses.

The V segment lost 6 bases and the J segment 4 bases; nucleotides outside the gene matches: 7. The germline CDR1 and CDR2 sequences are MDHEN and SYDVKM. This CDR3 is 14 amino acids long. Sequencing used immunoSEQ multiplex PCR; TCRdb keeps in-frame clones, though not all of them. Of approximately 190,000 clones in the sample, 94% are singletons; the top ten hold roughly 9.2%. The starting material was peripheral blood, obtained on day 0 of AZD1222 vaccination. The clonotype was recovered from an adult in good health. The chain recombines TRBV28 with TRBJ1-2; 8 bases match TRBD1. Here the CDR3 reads CASRPQGASYGYTF. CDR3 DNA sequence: TGTGCCAGCAGGCCTCAGGGGGCCTCCTATGGCTACACCTTC.